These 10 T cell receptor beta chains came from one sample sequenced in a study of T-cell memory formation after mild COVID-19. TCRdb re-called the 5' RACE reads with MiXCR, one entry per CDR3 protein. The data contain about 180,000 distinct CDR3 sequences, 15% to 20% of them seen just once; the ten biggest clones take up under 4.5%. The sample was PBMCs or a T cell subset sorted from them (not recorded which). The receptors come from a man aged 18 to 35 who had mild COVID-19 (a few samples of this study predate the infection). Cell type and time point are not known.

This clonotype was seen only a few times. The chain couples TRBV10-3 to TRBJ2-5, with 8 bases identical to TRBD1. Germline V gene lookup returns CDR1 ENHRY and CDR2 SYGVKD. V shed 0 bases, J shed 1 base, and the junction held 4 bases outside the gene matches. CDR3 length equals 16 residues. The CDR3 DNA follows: TGTGCCATCAGTGAGTCGCACGGACAGGGCCAAGAGACCCAGTACTTC. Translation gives CAISESHGQGQETQYF.

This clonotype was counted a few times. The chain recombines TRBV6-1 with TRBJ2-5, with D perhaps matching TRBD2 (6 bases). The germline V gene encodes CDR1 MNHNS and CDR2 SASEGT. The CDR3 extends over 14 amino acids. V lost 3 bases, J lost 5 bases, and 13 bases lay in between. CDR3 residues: CASSDPQGGETQYF. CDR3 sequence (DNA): TGTGCCAGCAGTGACCCTCAGGGAGGCGAGACCCAGTACTTC.

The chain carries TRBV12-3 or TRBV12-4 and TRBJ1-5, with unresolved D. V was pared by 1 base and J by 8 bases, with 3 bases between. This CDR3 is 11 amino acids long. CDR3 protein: CASSLGKPQHF. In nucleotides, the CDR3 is TGTGCCAGCAGTTTAGGGAAGCCCCAGCATTTT.

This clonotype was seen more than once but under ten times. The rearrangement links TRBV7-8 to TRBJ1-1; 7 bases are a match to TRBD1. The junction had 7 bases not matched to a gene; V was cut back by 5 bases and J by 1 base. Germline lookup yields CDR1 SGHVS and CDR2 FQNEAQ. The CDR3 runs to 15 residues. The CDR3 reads CASSQQTGRNTEAFF. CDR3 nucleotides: TGTGCCAGCAGCCAACAGACAGGGAGGAACACTGAAGCTTTCTTT.

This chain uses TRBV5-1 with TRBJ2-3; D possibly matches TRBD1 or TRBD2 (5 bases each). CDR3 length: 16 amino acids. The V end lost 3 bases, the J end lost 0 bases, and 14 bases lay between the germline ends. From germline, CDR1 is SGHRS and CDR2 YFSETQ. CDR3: CASSSGTGTSTDTQYF. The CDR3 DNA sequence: TGCGCCAGCAGCTCCGGGACCGGAACTAGCACAGATACGCAGTATTTT. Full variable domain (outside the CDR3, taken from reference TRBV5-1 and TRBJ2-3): KAGVTQTPRYLIKTRGQQVTLSCSPISGHRSVSWYQQTPGQGLQFLFEYFSETQRNKGNFPGRFSGRQFSNSRSEMNVSTLELGDSALYLCASSSGTGTSTDTQYFGPGTRLTVL.

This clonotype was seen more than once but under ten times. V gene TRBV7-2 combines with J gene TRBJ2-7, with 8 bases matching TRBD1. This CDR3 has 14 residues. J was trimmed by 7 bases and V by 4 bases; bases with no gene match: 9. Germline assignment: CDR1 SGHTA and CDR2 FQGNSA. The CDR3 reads CASSYKDRAGEQYF. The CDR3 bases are TGTGCCAGCAGCTATAAGGACAGGGCGGGAGAGCAGTACTTC.

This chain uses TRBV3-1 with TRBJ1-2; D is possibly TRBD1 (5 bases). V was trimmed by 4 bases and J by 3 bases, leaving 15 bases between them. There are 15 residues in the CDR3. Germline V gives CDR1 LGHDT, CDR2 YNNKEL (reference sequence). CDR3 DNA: TGTGCCAGCAGCCCCTCAGGGCAGGAAGACTATGGCTACACCTTC. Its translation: CASSPSGQEDYGYTF.

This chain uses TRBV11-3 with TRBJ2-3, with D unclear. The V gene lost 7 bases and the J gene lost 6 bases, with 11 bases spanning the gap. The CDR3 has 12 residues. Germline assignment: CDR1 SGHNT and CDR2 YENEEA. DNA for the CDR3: TGTGCCAGCAAGGGTCGAGCTGATACGCAGTATTTT. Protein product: CASKGRADTQYF.

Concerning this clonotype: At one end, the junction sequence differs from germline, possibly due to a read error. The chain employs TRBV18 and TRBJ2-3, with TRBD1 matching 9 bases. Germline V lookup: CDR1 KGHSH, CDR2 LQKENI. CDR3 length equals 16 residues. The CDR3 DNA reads TGTGCCAGCTCCCCACGGAACAGGGGGCGGGAAGATACGCAGTATTTT. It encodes CASSPRNRGREDTQYF.

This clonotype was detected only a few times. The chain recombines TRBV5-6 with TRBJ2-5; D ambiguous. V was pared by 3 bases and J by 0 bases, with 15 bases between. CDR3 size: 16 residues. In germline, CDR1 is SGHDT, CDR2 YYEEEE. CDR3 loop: CASSSLPDNNQETQYF. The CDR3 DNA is TGTGCCAGCAGCTCACTTCCCGACAACAACCAAGAGACCCAGTACTTC.